These 5 T cell receptor beta chains share one sample of origin, sequenced in a study of tumor-infiltrating lymphocytes in primary liver carcinoma. Starting material for RNA and DNA co-extraction consisted of about 19-32 mg of unsorted bulk tissue. Synthesis of TCR beta cDNA was carried out from approximately 500 ng total RNA with a constant-region primer. Library construction for TCR beta comprised three nested multiplex PCR rounds performed with slightly modified ARM-PCR. A C-beta reverse primer and TRBV1-TRBV30 forward primers served in each of the first two PCR rounds, at around 10 cycles apiece. Each CDR3 protein gets one entry after TCRdb re-called the multiplex PCR reads with MiXCR. This repertoire shows about 100,000 distinct CDR3 sequences, 69% found once; its top ten account for 9.5%. The source material was liver tumor tissue from sampling region 5. Subset: tumor region T5, tumor centre. The receptors stem from a woman aged 55-70 years with primary liver carcinoma and hepatitis B virus infection.

Regarding this clonotype: One end of the junction fails to match germline, which may point to a read error. The chain has TRBV11-2 and TRBJ2-7, with 12 bases that match TRBD2. CDR1 and CDR2 from the germline V gene are SGHAT and FQNNGV. The CDR3 contains 14 residues. CDR3 bases: TGTGCCAACAACTTGACTAGCGGGAGTTACGAGCAATACTTC. Translated, it gives CANNLTSGSYEQYF.

This clonotype was found many times. It may be a read error: a sequence one base away is much more abundant. This chain joins TRBV11-2 and TRBJ1-6; D gene unclear. The CDR3 length is 13 residues. Germline CDR1 SGHAT, CDR2 FQNNGV. The CDR3 DNA follows: TGTACCAGCAGCCTCCCTTTTGGTTCACCCCTCCACTTT. It encodes CTSSLPFGSPLHF.

Comment on this clonotype: This likely comes from a read error, as the CDR3 has no conserved phenylalanine or tryptophan at its end. V and J are TRBV5-6 and TRBJ2-3; D is possibly TRBD2 (5 bases). Trimming took 1 base from V and 2 from J, leaving 8 bases between them. The CDR3 length is 14 residues. Germline V gene data show CDR1 as SGHDT and CDR2 as YYEEEE. CDR3 sequence: CASSLWGATDTQYI. The DNA for the CDR3 is TGTGCCAGCAGCTTGTGGGGAGCCACAGATACGCAGTATATT.

To note about this clonotype: An end of the junction differs from the germline gene, which may be a read error. The gene calls are TRBV11-1 and TRBJ2-3, with 7 bases identical to TRBD2. CDR3 length: 14 amino acids. Looked up from germline, CDR1 is SGHAT and CDR2 is FQDESV (reference sequence). CDR3 DNA: TGTGCCATCAACTTAAGGCAACGTGCGGGAGAGCCTCACTTT. Its protein product is CAINLRQRAGEPHF.

This clonotype appeared a few times. The rearrangement uses TRBV19 and TRBJ1-2; TRBD1 matches at 8 bases. Unmatched junction bases numbered 14, after V lost 9 bases and J lost 8 bases. The CDR3 covers 14 residues. CDR1 is LNHDA, CDR2 SQIVND, per germline (reference sequence). The CDR3 nucleotides read TGTGCCAGCACCGATGGACAGGGCTTCGACGGCTACACCTTC. This encodes CASTDGQGFDGYTF.